The rows below give T cell receptor beta chains drawn from one sample of a study of blood T cell repertoires in COVID-19. Libraries were prepared by immunoSEQ multiplex PCR; TCRdb keeps only in-frame clonotypes and omits some of them. Seen here are some 57,000 clones, more than 90% observed once, and the top ten hold approximately 5.5%. Material: peripheral blood. All receptors derive from a human donor in a cohort sampled during active COVID-19. Both conserved end residues are part of each CDR3. Fields, in order: J gene, V gene, D gene, clone size, CDR3 protein, CDR3 DNA. D genes are given only for firm matches. Size is stated for part of the rows, as once, few or many counts, or as a class when the clone is expanded.

TRBJ2-7 TRBV6-2/TRBV6-3 NA once CASSQNYEQYF TGTGCCAGCAGTCAAAACTACGAGCAGTACTTC
TRBJ2-3 TRBV7-2 NA NA CASSLAGVAAGPDTQYF TGTGCCAGCAGCTTAGCGGGAGTAGCCGCCGGTCCAGATACGCAGTATTTT
TRBJ1-2 TRBV5-5 NA NA CASILTENYGYTF TGTGCCAGCATCCTGACAGAGAACTATGGCTACACCTTC
TRBJ2-3 TRBV19 TRBD2 NA CASKRGRTDTQYF TGTGCCAGTAAGCGGGGACGCACAGATACGCAGTATTTT
TRBJ1-3 TRBV19 TRBD1 few CATRGTGISTRDTIYF TGTGCCACCCGTGGGACAGGGATATCCACTCGGGACACCATATATTTT
TRBJ1-3 TRBV7-2 NA once CASSPSRSGNTIYF TGTGCCAGCTCCCCCTCACGGTCTGGAAACACCATATATTTT
TRBJ2-7 TRBV7-6 NA NA CASSFYRDSPYEQYF TGTGCCAGCAGCTTTTACCGGGACTCCCCCTACGAGCAGTACTTC
TRBJ2-2 TRBV9 NA NA CASSFITGELFF TGTGCCAGCAGCTTTATCACCGGGGAGCTGTTTTTT
TRBJ2-5 TRBV28 NA NA CASSLASGETQYF TGTGCCAGCAGCCTAGCGAGTGGAGAGACCCAGTACTTC
TRBJ1-2 TRBV24-1 TRBD1 once CATSDSGTAYGYTF TGTGCCACCAGTGATTCCGGGACAGCCTATGGCTACACCTTC
TRBJ1-5 TRBV27 TRBD1 NA CASSLQGAINQPQHF TGTGCCAGCAGCCTACAGGGGGCGATAAATCAGCCCCAGCATTTT
TRBJ2-7 TRBV2 NA NA CASSEGRGPIYEQYF TGTGCCAGCAGTGAAGGGAGGGGCCCCATCTACGAGCAGTACTTC
TRBJ2-1 TRBV5-5 TRBD2 NA CASSLGSSGGQFF TGTGCCAGCAGCTTGGGGAGCAGCGGGGGACAGTTCTTC
TRBJ1-6 TRBV30 TRBD1 NA CAWSRGTDNSPLHF TGTGCCTGGAGTCGAGGGACAGATAATTCACCCCTCCACTTT
TRBJ2-5 TRBV5-3 TRBD1 NA CARSLGTGSTQYF TGTGCCAGAAGCTTGGGGACAGGGTCGACCCAGTACTTC
TRBJ2-7 TRBV30 NA NA CACPGRSSYEQYF TGTGCCTGCCCGGGAAGAAGCTCCTACGAGCAGTACTTC
TRBJ1-5 TRBV27 TRBD1 NA CASRRAGQGDQPQHF TGTGCCAGCAGAAGAGCGGGACAGGGGGATCAGCCCCAGCATTTT
TRBJ1-5 TRBV7-2 TRBD1 NA CASSSPQGANQPQHF TGTGCCAGCAGCAGTCCACAGGGGGCGAATCAGCCCCAGCATTTT
TRBJ1-1 TRBV27 NA NA CASRITRLAFF TGTGCCAGCAGGATAACGAGGTTGGCTTTCTTT
TRBJ1-1 TRBV6-2/TRBV6-3 NA once CASSTGFRTEAFF TGTGCCAGCAGCACAGGGTTCCGCACTGAAGCTTTCTTT
TRBJ1-2 TRBV19 TRBD1 NA CASSGAGGNYGYTF TGTGCCAGTAGTGGGGCAGGGGGTAACTATGGCTACACCTTC
TRBJ1-5 TRBV21-1 NA NA CASRERGGQPQHF TGTGCCAGCAGGGAAAGGGGAGGGCAGCCCCAGCATTTT
TRBJ2-3 TRBV9 NA NA CASSVRRTDTQYF TGTGCCAGCAGCGTGCGGAGAACAGATACGCAGTATTTT
TRBJ2-7 TRBV7-8 TRBD2 NA CASSLQLAGSREQYF TGTGCCAGCAGCCTACAGCTAGCGGGGTCGAGGGAGCAGTACTTC
TRBJ2-5 TRBV4-1 TRBD2 NA CASSQVSGGTRETQYF TGCGCCAGCAGCCAGGTTAGCGGGGGGACCCGCGAGACCCAGTACTTC
TRBJ2-7 TRBV5-1 TRBD2 NA CASRTGTSNEQYF TGCGCCAGCAGGACCGGGACTAGTAACGAGCAGTACTTC
TRBJ2-7 TRBV5-4 NA few CASSRLGRSYEQYF TGTGCCAGCAGCCGATTGGGGAGGTCCTACGAGCAGTACTTC
TRBJ1-3 TRBV24-1 NA NA CATSDTGSGNTIYF TGTGCCACCAGTGATACAGGGTCTGGAAACACCATATATTTT
TRBJ2-7 TRBV30 NA NA CALSGSSGLEQYF TGTGCCCTTTCGGGATCCTCGGGGTTAGAGCAGTACTTC
TRBJ1-3 TRBV30 NA NA CAWSGPGDGNTIYF TGTGCCTGGAGCGGCCCAGGGGACGGAAACACCATATATTTT
TRBJ1-2 TRBV7-3 NA NA CASSLGPGADYGYTF TGTGCCAGCAGCTTAGGTCCAGGGGCGGACTATGGCTACACCTTC
TRBJ1-1 TRBV4-1 NA few CASSQDSRGTEAFF TGCGCCAGCAGCCAAGATAGTCGCGGAACTGAAGCTTTCTTT
TRBJ1-2 TRBV4-1 NA medium-sized CASSQDLPQGGWDGYTF TGCGCCAGCAGCCAAGATCTGCCGCAGGGTGGTTGGGATGGCTACACCTTC
TRBJ1-1 TRBV27 NA NA CASSPAELNTEAFF TGTGCCAGCTCCCCGGCGGAATTGAACACTGAAGCTTTCTTT
TRBJ1-6 TRBV19 TRBD1 few CASSMTGSYNSPLHF TGTGCCAGTAGTATGACAGGGTCATATAATTCACCCCTCCACTTT
TRBJ2-1 TRBV13 NA once CASSRLDSPEENSEQFF TGTGCCAGCAGCCGACTAGATAGCCCTGAAGAAAATTCTGAGCAGTTCTTC
TRBJ1-6 TRBV18 NA NA CASSPNCISNSPLHF TGTGCCAGCTCACCAAACTGTATTAGTAATTCACCCCTCCACTTT
TRBJ2-7 TRBV5-4 NA NA CASSKAGREYEQYF TGTGCCAGCTCAAAAGCCGGTAGAGAATACGAGCAGTACTTC
TRBJ1-4 TRBV21-1 NA NA CASSKVLGTANEKLFF TGTGCCAGCAGCAAAGTCCTAGGGACAGCTAATGAAAAACTGTTTTTT
TRBJ1-4 TRBV7-8 TRBD1 NA CASSSGQGNEKLFF TGTGCCAGCAGCTCGGGACAGGGTAATGAAAAACTGTTTTTT
TRBJ2-4 TRBV7-3 NA NA CASSLGGGIQYF TGTGCCAGCAGCTTGGGGGGAGGCATTCAGTACTTC
TRBJ2-2 TRBV3-1/TRBV3-2 TRBD2 NA CASNPRASGSGNGELFF TGTGCCAGCAACCCCCGGGCTAGCGGGAGCGGAAACGGGGAGCTGTTTTTT
TRBJ2-3 TRBV5-4 NA NA CATSRGSTSTDTQYF TGTGCCACCTCCAGGGGCTCCACTAGCACAGATACGCAGTATTTT
TRBJ2-2 TRBV7-9 NA NA CASSPGGRATGELFF TGTGCCAGCAGCCCCGGAGGCAGAGCCACCGGGGAGCTGTTTTTT
TRBJ2-7 TRBV9 NA once CASSVGPAAYEQYF TGTGCCAGCAGCGTGGGGCCCGCCGCCTACGAGCAGTACTTC
TRBJ1-5 TRBV5-1 NA NA CASSLAGEGNQPQHF TGCGCCAGCAGCTTGGCAGGGGAGGGAAATCAGCCCCAGCATTTT
TRBJ1-1 TRBV6-5 NA NA CASSLKRRDFFVAFF TGTGCCAGCAGTCTAAAACGGCGGGATTTTTTTGTGGCTTTCTTT
TRBJ2-7 TRBV7-2 TRBD2 NA CASGRLAGDYEQYF TGTGCCAGCGGACGACTAGCGGGAGACTACGAGCAGTACTTC
TRBJ2-7 TRBV6-5 NA NA CATSSSSYEQYF TGTGCCACCTCATCCAGCTCCTACGAGCAGTACTTC
TRBJ1-2 TRBV30 NA NA CAWSVIALANYGYTF TGTGCCTGGAGTGTTATCGCATTAGCTAACTATGGCTACACCTTC
TRBJ2-3 TRBV3-1/TRBV3-2 TRBD2 NA CASSPTSGGPTSTDTQYF TGTGCCAGCAGCCCGACTAGCGGGGGGCCAACTAGCACAGATACGCAGTATTTT
TRBJ2-1 TRBV27 TRBD2 NA CASSPPSGRRNEQFF TGTGCCAGCAGCCCACCTAGCGGGAGACGGAATGAGCAGTTCTTC
TRBJ2-7 TRBV15 NA NA CATSRPGQLSYEQYF TGTGCCACCAGCAGACCCGGACAGCTATCCTACGAGCAGTACTTC
TRBJ1-5 TRBV25-1 NA NA CASSDSRTGNNQPQHF TGTGCCAGCAGTGATTCCCGTACAGGGAACAATCAGCCCCAGCATTTT
TRBJ1-5 TRBV10-3 NA NA CAISEGADSNQPQHF TGTGCCATCAGTGAAGGGGCGGATAGCAATCAGCCCCAGCATTTT
TRBJ2-5 TRBV3-1/TRBV3-2 NA NA CASSPLERTQYF TGTGCCAGCAGCCCCTTAGAAAGGACCCAGTACTTC
TRBJ1-1 TRBV20-1 NA NA CSASIGGGTEAFF TGCAGTGCTAGTATAGGGGGGGGCACTGAAGCTTTCTTT